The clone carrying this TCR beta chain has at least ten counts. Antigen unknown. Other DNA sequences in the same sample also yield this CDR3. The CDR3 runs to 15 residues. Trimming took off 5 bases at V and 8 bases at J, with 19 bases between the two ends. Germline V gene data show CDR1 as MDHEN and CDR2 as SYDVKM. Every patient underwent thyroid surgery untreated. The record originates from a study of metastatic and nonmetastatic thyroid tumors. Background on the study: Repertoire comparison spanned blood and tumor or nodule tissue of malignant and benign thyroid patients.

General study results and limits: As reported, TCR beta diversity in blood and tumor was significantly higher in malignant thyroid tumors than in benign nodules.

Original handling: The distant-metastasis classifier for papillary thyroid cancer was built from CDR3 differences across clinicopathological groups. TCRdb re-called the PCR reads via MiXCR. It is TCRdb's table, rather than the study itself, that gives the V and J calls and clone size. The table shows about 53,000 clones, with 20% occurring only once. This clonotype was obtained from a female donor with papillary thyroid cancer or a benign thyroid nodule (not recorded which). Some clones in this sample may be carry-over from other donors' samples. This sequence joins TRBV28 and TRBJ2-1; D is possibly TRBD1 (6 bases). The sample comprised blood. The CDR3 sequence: CASSTPTGRRDEQFF. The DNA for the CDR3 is TGTGCCAGCAGTACCCCAACAGGGCGGCGAGATGAGCAGTTCTTC.